The sequence of this T cell receptor (beta chain) was determined in a study of vaccination and CD4 T cells after COVID-19. In its sample, this clonotype was seen a few times. Its antigen is not identified. Treatment in this sample: roughly nine-day PBMC culture with coronavirus spike peptide pools or control peptides (ViraFEST assay). Half of the medium was exchanged for fresh IL-2 medium, first on day 3 and then on day 7. Cultured CD4+ T-cell DNA underwent Oncomine TCR Beta short-read sequencing. TCRdb reprocessed the PCR reads via MiXCR and lists one record per CDR3 protein. Here the sample spans some 13,000 distinct CDR3 sequences, about 28% being singletons. CDR3 length: 16 amino acids. J was trimmed by 6 bases and V by 2 bases; bases with no gene match: 7. Germline V CDR1 and CDR2: MNHEY, SVGAGI.

This chain uses TRBV6-5 with TRBJ2-1, with 10 bases lining up with TRBD2. Material for sequencing was cultured CD4+ T cells from blood. This sequence originates from a human donor with COVID-19. CDR3 sequence: CASSYPLAGAPNEQFF. The CDR3 DNA follows: TGTGCCAGCAGTTACCCCCTAGCGGGGGCCCCCAATGAGCAGTTCTTC.